The rows below give T cell receptor beta chains drawn from one sample of a study of control samples from healthy donors and cancer patients. Generated by immunoSEQ multiplex PCR, the TCRdb table keeps only in-frame clones and is missing some. This table holds 60,000 to 85,000 clones, approximately 92% found once. Specimen: blood. All receptors come from a woman aged 55-69 years in good health. The CDR3 runs from the conserved cysteine through the conserved F or W. D genes are given only for firm matches. Where a row states a size, it is once, few, many or the class of an expanded clone; other rows omit it.

CDR3: CASSEVMYEQYF
DNA: TGTGCCAGCAGTGAAGTAATGTACGAGCAGTACTTC
J: TRBJ2-7
size: -
V: TRBV6-1
D: -

CDR3: CASSRGAGYNEQFF
DNA: TGTGCCAGCAGTCGCGGGGCGGGGTACAATGAGCAGTTCTTC
J: TRBJ2-1
size: -
V: TRBV11-3
D: -

CDR3: CASSLIYGVVYNEQFF
DNA: TGTGCCAGCAGCTTAATCTACGGGGTGGTTTACAATGAGCAGTTCTTC
J: TRBJ2-1
size: -
V: TRBV7-9
D: -

CDR3: CASSVQQGSGELFF
DNA: TGTGCCAGCAGTGTCCAACAGGGTTCCGGGGAGCTGTTTTTT
J: TRBJ2-2
size: -
V: TRBV6-4
D: -

CDR3: CASSERRGGQPQHF
DNA: TGTGCCAGCAGTGAACGCAGGGGGGGTCAGCCCCAGCATTTT
J: TRBJ1-5
size: -
V: TRBV2
D: TRBD1

CDR3: CASSVGAVPQRDEQYF
DNA: TGTGCCAGCAGCGTAGGGGCTGTCCCCCAACGCGACGAGCAGTACTTC
J: TRBJ2-7
size: few
V: TRBV9
D: -

CDR3: CASSQATGGRDNEQFF
DNA: TGCGCCAGCAGCCAAGCTACGGGAGGGCGGGACAATGAGCAGTTCTTC
J: TRBJ2-1
size: -
V: TRBV4-3
D: TRBD2

CDR3: CASSLTVSSGNTIYF
DNA: TGTGCCAGCAGCTTGACCGTTTCCTCAGGAAACACCATATATTTT
J: TRBJ1-3
size: -
V: TRBV5-5
D: -

CDR3: CAPNNYRVGEKLFF
DNA: TGTGCTCCGAACAATTACAGGGTTGGAGAAAAACTGTTTTTT
J: TRBJ1-4
size: -
V: TRBV5-3
D: -

CDR3: CASTAGQVYEQYF
DNA: TGTGCCAGCACTGCGGGACAGGTGTACGAGCAGTACTTC
J: TRBJ2-7
size: -
V: TRBV6-5
D: TRBD1

CDR3: CASSLGQLNQPQHF
DNA: TGTGCCAGCAGTTTAGGGCAGCTCAATCAGCCCCAGCATTTT
J: TRBJ1-5
size: -
V: TRBV27
D: -

CDR3: CASSVADGSNQPQHF
DNA: TGTGCCAGCAGCGTCGCTGACGGTAGCAATCAGCCCCAGCATTTT
J: TRBJ1-5
size: -
V: TRBV9
D: -

CDR3: CASSYGTQAGNTIYF
DNA: TGTGCCAGCAGTTACGGGACACAGGCGGGAAACACCATATATTTT
J: TRBJ1-3
size: -
V: TRBV6-5
D: -

CDR3: CASSIIAGEVAQFF
DNA: TGTGCCAGCAGCATTATAGCGGGAGAGGTCGCGCAGTTCTTC
J: TRBJ2-1
size: -
V: TRBV5-4
D: TRBD2

CDR3: CASSSFQGTSTNEKLFF
DNA: TGCGCCAGCAGCAGCTTCCAGGGAACCTCAACTAATGAAAAACTGTTTTTT
J: TRBJ1-4
size: -
V: TRBV4-3
D: -

CDR3: CASSFGLAGGLGSTQYF
DNA: TGTGCCAGCAGTTTCGGACTAGCGGGAGGTCTCGGATCGACCCAGTACTTC
J: TRBJ2-5
size: -
V: TRBV7-2
D: TRBD2

CDR3: CSVEDVSFEQFF
DNA: TGCAGCGTTGAAGATGTGAGTTTCGAGCAGTTCTTC
J: TRBJ2-1
size: -
V: TRBV29-1
D: -

CDR3: CSVGGKPGTSYNEQFF
DNA: TGCAGCGTGGGGGGAAAACCCGGGACTAGTTACAATGAGCAGTTCTTC
J: TRBJ2-1
size: -
V: TRBV29-1
D: TRBD2

CDR3: CASRRDSYNSPLHF
DNA: TGTGCCAGCAGGAGGGACAGCTATAATTCACCCCTCCACTTT
J: TRBJ1-6
size: -
V: TRBV2
D: TRBD1

CDR3: CASSHLGTDDYEQYF
DNA: TGTGCCAGCAGTCACCTCGGGACGGACGACTACGAGCAGTACTTC
J: TRBJ2-7
size: once
V: TRBV27
D: -

CDR3: CASSQAGRRSTDTQYF
DNA: TGCGCCAGCAGCCAAGCCGGGAGGAGGAGCACAGATACGCAGTATTTT
J: TRBJ2-3
size: -
V: TRBV4-1
D: TRBD2

CDR3: CASSLHGSGQDTQYF
DNA: TGTGCCAGCAGTTTACACGGGAGTGGACAAGATACGCAGTATTTT
J: TRBJ2-3
size: -
V: TRBV28
D: -

CDR3: CASSQGPSYNEQFF
DNA: TGTGCCAGCAGCCAAGGACCTTCCTACAATGAGCAGTTCTTC
J: TRBJ2-1
size: -
V: TRBV7-3
D: -

CDR3: CASSLSRGQSAFF
DNA: TGTGCCAGCAGTTTATCGCGTGGGCAGTCGGCTTTCTTT
J: TRBJ1-1
size: few
V: TRBV27
D: -

CDR3: CASSLSGNQPQHF
DNA: TGTGCCAGCAGCTTATCAGGGAATCAGCCCCAGCATTTT
J: TRBJ1-5
size: -
V: TRBV7-3
D: -

CDR3: CASSLALMNTEAFF
DNA: TGTGCCAGCAGCTTAGCACTAATGAACACTGAAGCTTTCTTT
J: TRBJ1-1
size: few
V: TRBV7-2
D: -

CDR3: CASSTVTGAYNEQFF
DNA: TGTGCCAGTAGTACCGTTACAGGGGCCTACAATGAGCAGTTCTTC
J: TRBJ2-1
size: -
V: TRBV19
D: TRBD1

CDR3: CASTPSGTGIGQPQHF
DNA: TGTGCCAGTACCCCCTCCGGGACAGGGATCGGTCAGCCCCAGCATTTT
J: TRBJ1-5
size: few
V: TRBV19
D: TRBD1